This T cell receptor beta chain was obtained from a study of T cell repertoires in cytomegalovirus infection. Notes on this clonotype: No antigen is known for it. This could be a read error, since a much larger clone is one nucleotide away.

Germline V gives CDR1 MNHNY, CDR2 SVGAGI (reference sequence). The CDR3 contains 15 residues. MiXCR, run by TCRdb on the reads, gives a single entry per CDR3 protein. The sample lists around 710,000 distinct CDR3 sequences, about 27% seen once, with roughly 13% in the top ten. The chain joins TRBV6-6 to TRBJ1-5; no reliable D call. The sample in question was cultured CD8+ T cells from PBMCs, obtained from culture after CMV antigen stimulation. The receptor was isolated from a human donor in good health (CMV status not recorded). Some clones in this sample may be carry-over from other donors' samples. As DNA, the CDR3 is TGTCCCAGCAGGTCTAGGGCGTTACGGGATCAGCCCCAGCATTTT. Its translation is CPSRSRALRDQPQHF.